This record concerns one T cell receptor (beta chain) sequence. There are many counts of this clonotype. Its specific antigen is unknown. No quality values exist for individual bases; no much larger clone is one base distant. The data are from a study of T cells in Graves' hyperthyroidism and ophthalmopathy (dated by TCRdb to about 2019). For the wider study: Peripheral blood was sampled at the time of initial diagnosis, prior to any treatment. Thyroid tissue and blood T-cell repertoires from six Graves' hyperthyroidism patients were also compared in the study. The paper describes TCR Vbeta CDR3 sequencing of 135 peripheral blood samples, made up of some 42 ophthalmopathy patients, some 76 hyperthyroidism patients and some 17 progressor patients. After blood sampling, hyperthyroidism patients were treated with methimazole at a starting dose of 30 mg daily, and ophthalmopathy patients were treated with high-dose intravenous methylprednisolone. Prospective prediction of ophthalmopathy was tested in an independent validation cohort consisting of some 20 hyperthyroidism patients and some 16 patients who later progressed to ophthalmopathy. The 80 to 100 discovery patients were randomly divided into training and test sets at a 7:3 ratio. TCR V-J signatures able to tell the groups apart were searched for in a discovery cohort of 90 to 100 patients, of whom roughly 42 had Graves' ophthalmopathy and about 60 had stable Graves' hyperthyroidism. The research as a whole found: A model built on a 13 V-J signature distinguished ophthalmopathy from stable hyperthyroidism, reaching 85% to 90% sensitivity and 81% to 83% specificity in cross-validation and 80%/75% in testing. During validation, the model predicted progression to ophthalmopathy a median of roughly six months ahead of onset, with almost 71% sensitivity and about 75% specificity. No statistical method was used to set the sample size in advance, and investigators knew the group allocation. Most expanded thyroid clonotypes (frequency above 0.001) were also detected in blood, a finding suggesting that blood repertoires may reflect thyroid immune responses.

Amplification of TCR beta CDR3 regions was carried out from RNA transcripts. A first-round RT-PCR of the TCR CDR3 used the HTBI primer set with the Qiagen OneStep RT-PCR kit. Libraries were constructed in a second round of multiplex PCR, after which size selection and purification were performed. Sequencing of the libraries was done on an Illumina HiSeq2000 using paired-end 100 bp reads. On the study's bioinformatics: SOAPnuke was used to process the raw data, with reads discarded if the reads contained adapters or uncalled bases, had a mean Phred below 15, or lacked an exact constant-primer or identifier match. COPE v1.2.5 was used to merge the high-quality paired reads, and each unique nucleotide sequence was defined as a clonotype. MiTCR v1.1 was used to align clonotypes to the IMGT TRBV, TRBD and TRBJ reference segments. Only V-J combinations with frequency above 0.0001, covering 99% to 99.2% of repertoires, were analysed. The TCS score was defined as F50 (clonal expansion) divided by E x V (chaos), with BLOSUM62-based TCRdist calculated between CDR3 peptides within each V-J. Welch's t-statistics and random forest reduced around 520 V-J features to some 14, which were used in a naive Bayes classifier (R e1071). TCRdb applied fastp at Q25 and MiXCR to the public reads, then kept only in-frame beta chains. Records with the same CDR3 protein are collapsed into one entry carrying the most frequent genes and DNA. The V and J calls, along with clone size, are taken from TCRdb and not from the paper's own processing. The sample records approximately 620,000 distinct CDR3 sequences, around 14% of which are singletons. Together, the top ten hold almost 6% of the sample.

Hyperthyroidism patients were newly diagnosed, had a disease duration of under 2 months, and were aged 18 to 65 years. Any patient with an uncontrolled infection, another autoimmune disease, pregnancy or lactation was excluded. Diagnoses were based on clinical symptoms, serum thyroxine and TRAb, thyroid ultrasound and orbital computed tomography. Blood from progressor patients was drawn when they were first diagnosed with hyperthyroidism, before any ophthalmopathy symptoms appeared. PBMCs were separated from around 9.1 ml of fresh peripheral blood using Ficoll-Paque density gradient centrifugation. Patients classed as progressors first received a Graves' hyperthyroidism diagnosis and then went on to develop ophthalmopathy during follow-up. Trizol reagent was used to extract total RNA, and RNA quality was then checked on an Agilent 2100 Bioanalyzer. The CDR3 contains 12 residues, cysteine and phenylalanine counted. The kept DNA is CDR3 alone, 36 bases in frame from the first base. Clipping removes 7 bases from V and 5 bases from J, with 6 as the unmatched junction base count. CDR1 and CDR2, looked up from the germline V gene (reference sequence), are DFQATT and SNEGSKA.

The TCR was taken from a woman aged 30 to 39 with Graves' hyperthyroidism that later progressed to Graves' ophthalmopathy. The chain is assembled from TRBV20-1 and TRBJ1-1; 8 junctional bases match TRBD1. Sequencing was done on a sample of blood. The CDR3 in this case is CSVQGGGTEAFF. The DNA reads TGCAGTGTACAGGGGGGTGGAACTGAAGCTTTCTTT.